These 30 T cell receptor beta chains share one sample of origin, sequenced in a study of blood T cell repertoires in COVID-19. Sequenced by immunoSEQ multiplex PCR; TCRdb stores in-frame clones only, minus some. Seen here are 190,000 or so clones, 80% to 90% observed once, and the top ten hold over 9%. The specimen sequenced was PBMCs or T cells enriched from blood (not recorded which). The receptors come from a man aged 18 to 29 with acute COVID-19.

The CDR3 DNA reads TGTGCCAGCAGTTTGTCCCTCCGACTAGCCTCAGACGAGCAGTACTTC. Protein product: CASSLSLRLASDEQYF. The chain uses TRBV27 and TRBJ2-7; 7 bases are a match to TRBD2. Germline V CDR1 and CDR2: MNHEY, SMNVEV (reference sequence). Trimming at V came to 3 bases and at J to 5 bases, leaving 13 bases not matched to a gene. The CDR3 sequence is 16 residues long.

V usage is TRBV5-4 and J usage is TRBJ2-7; no definite D call. Germline V gene data show CDR1 as SGHNT and CDR2 as YYREEE (reference sequence). CDR3 length: 13 residues. Trimming removed 4 bases from V and 1 base from J, with 9 bases in between. The CDR3 reads CASSGDWSYEQYF. CDR3 DNA sequence: TGTGCCAGCAGCGGCGACTGGTCCTACGAGCAGTACTTC.

The V call is TRBV4-1, the J call TRBJ2-3; D might be TRBD2 (6 bases). V was trimmed by 4 bases and J by 3 bases, leaving 17 bases between them. Germline V CDR1 and CDR2: MGHRA, YSYEKL. The CDR3 extends over 16 amino acids. CDR3 loop: CASSLLAGYLTDTQYF. The CDR3 region has the DNA TGCGCCAGCAGCCTCCTGGCGGGATACTTGACAGATACGCAGTATTTT.

The chain carries TRBV25-1 and TRBJ2-1; 8 bases align to TRBD2. Germline V gene data show CDR1 as MGHDK and CDR2 as SYGVNS. The CDR3 spans 18 residues. J lost 4 bases, V lost 2 bases, and 13 bases had no gene match. The CDR3, as DNA: TGTGCCAGCAGTGAAACGGGGGCCCTTAGCGGGACATACAATGAGCAGTTCTTC. Encoded protein: CASSETGALSGTYNEQFF.

This clone was found once. The J gene is TRBJ2-3, the V gene TRBV10-2, with no clear D. Trimming cost V 2 bases and J 0 bases, with 12 bases left between them. The CDR3 spans 16 residues. The germline CDR1 and CDR2 sequences are WSHSY and SAAADI. The CDR3 is CASSEARKFSTDTQYF. The CDR3 DNA is TGCGCCAGCAGTGAGGCCAGAAAGTTTAGCACAGATACGCAGTATTTT.

The V and J genes are TRBV30 and TRBJ2-1; D is uncertain. V was trimmed by 1 base and J by 4 bases, leaving 17 bases between them. The CDR3 extends over 16 amino acids. CDR1 and CDR2 (germline): GTSNPN, SVGIG (reference sequence). CDR3 sequence: CAWSEFGGVGYNEQFF. The CDR3 coding sequence is TGTGCCTGGAGTGAATTTGGCGGAGTAGGATACAATGAGCAGTTCTTC.

The sample holds many counts of this clone. V usage is TRBV27 and J usage is TRBJ2-3; 10 bases align to TRBD2. The junction had 2 bases not matched to a gene; V was cut back by 2 bases and J by 3 bases. The CDR3 covers 15 residues. The germline V gene has CDR1 MNHEY and CDR2 SMNVEV (reference sequence). CDR3 residues: CASSLDSGRTDTQYF. In DNA, the CDR3 is TGTGCCAGCAGTTTAGATAGCGGGAGGACAGATACGCAGTATTTT.

The DNA for the CDR3 is TGTGCCATCAGGGGACAGGACTACAATGAGCAGTTCTTC. Translation: CAIRGQDYNEQFF. The chain carries TRBV10-3 and TRBJ2-1, with TRBD1 identical over 8 bases. The CDR3 covers 13 residues. V gave up 6 bases and J gave up 3 bases; unmatched junction bases: 1. Germline lookup yields CDR1 ENHRY and CDR2 SYGVKD.

The chain is built from TRBV3-1 (or the pseudogene TRBV3-2) and TRBJ1-1, with D maybe TRBD1 (5 bases). This CDR3 contains 13 residues. V was pared by 10 bases and J by 1 base, with 13 bases between. Germline CDR1 is LGHDT and CDR2 is YNNKEL (reference sequence). This chain's CDR3 is CAIKDTSNTEAFF. The CDR3 DNA sequence: TGTGCCATCAAGGACACATCGAACACTGAAGCTTTCTTT.

This chain uses TRBV18 with TRBJ2-7; tentatively, D is TRBD2 (5 bases). Trimming pared 6 bases from V and 3 bases from J, leaving 15 bases between. Germline-derived CDR1 and CDR2 are KGHSH and LQKENI. The CDR3 has 14 residues. Here the CDR3 DNA reads TGTGCCAGCTCCGGTACTAGATCCGACTACGAGCAGTACTTC. Its translation: CASSGTRSDYEQYF.

The CDR3 is CASSHAGTYGYTF. CDR3 sequence (DNA): TGTGCCAGCAGCCATGCGGGGACCTATGGCTACACCTTC. The V and J genes are TRBV3-1 (or the pseudogene TRBV3-2) and TRBJ1-2; a weak D match, TRBD1 (5 bases). Germline V gene data show CDR1 as LGHDT and CDR2 as YNNKEL (reference sequence). The CDR3 contains 13 residues. Trimming removed 3 bases at V and 4 bases at J, with 9 bases between.

This clone was picked up one time. The chain links TRBV29-1 to TRBJ1-1; D unresolved. From germline, CDR1 is SQVTM and CDR2 ANQGSEA. The CDR3 is 12 amino acids. The V and J ends lost 6 bases and 0 bases respectively, with 8 bases between them. The CDR3 region has the DNA TGCAGCGTACTAGGTCTGAACACTGAAGCTTTCTTT. This codes for CSVLGLNTEAFF.

The V and J genes are TRBV3-1 (or the pseudogene TRBV3-2) and TRBJ1-3, with D uncertain. Between the trimmed V and J ends, which lost 1 base and 0 bases, there was a span of 10 bases. Germline V gene data show CDR1 as LGHDT and CDR2 as YNNKEL (reference sequence). The CDR3 loop spans 16 amino acids. This chain's CDR3 is CASSQVPGRSGNTIYF. In DNA, the CDR3 is TGTGCCAGCAGCCAAGTCCCCGGTCGCTCTGGAAACACCATATATTTT.

This clone was seen only a few times. The J gene is TRBJ1-3, the V gene TRBV7-6; D is ambiguous. CDR3 length equals 14 residues. Per the germline V gene, CDR1 is SGHVS and CDR2 is FNYEAQ. V lost 5 bases and J 9 bases, leaving 17 bases between the germline ends. CDR3 sequence reads: CASSPLSGWSTIYF. CDR3 nucleotide sequence: TGTGCCAGCAGCCCCCTGAGTGGGTGGAGCACCATATATTTT.

The CDR3 coding sequence is TGCGCCAGCAGCCAAGGGCTTAAAGAGACCCAGTACTTC. It translates to CASSQGLKETQYF. The chain links TRBV4-3 to TRBJ2-5; D is unclear. The V and J ends lost 1 base and 3 bases respectively, with 6 bases between them. Germline V gene lookup returns CDR1 LGHNA and CDR2 YSLEER. CDR3 size: 13 residues.

This clone has at least ten counts. This chain joins TRBV5-4 and TRBJ2-7; 11 nucleotides align to TRBD1. Looked up from germline, CDR1 is SGHNT and CDR2 is YYREEE (reference sequence). V shed 4 bases, J shed 6 bases, and the junction held 6 bases outside the gene matches. The CDR3 totals 14 residues. The CDR3 DNA is TGTGCCAGCAGCCTGGGACAGGGGGGAACCGAGCAGTACTTC. This translates into CASSLGQGGTEQYF.

The CDR3 loop reads CASSLPGTSVQGQFF. The DNA of the CDR3 is TGCGCCAGCAGCCTCCCCGGGACTAGCGTACAGGGGCAGTTCTTC. The rearrangement uses TRBV4-1 and TRBJ2-1; 10 bases agree with TRBD2. The J segment lost 12 bases and the V segment lost 4 bases, leaving 12 bases of the junction unmatched. This CDR3 has 15 amino acids. The germline CDR1 and CDR2 sequences are MGHRA and YSYEKL.

The chain carries TRBV28 and TRBJ1-6; D is perhaps TRBD1 (5 bases). The CDR3 has 13 amino acids. The germline CDR1 and CDR2 sequences are MDHEN and SYDVKM. V was trimmed by 3 bases and J by 10 bases, leaving 10 bases between them. CDR3 sequence (DNA): TGTGCCAGCAGTTTGGAAAGGGGCTCACCCCTCCACTTT. It translates to CASSLERGSPLHF.

This sequence joins TRBV4-3 and TRBJ1-1; possibly TRBD1 for D (5 bases). Germline V gives CDR1 LGHNA, CDR2 YSLEER. There are 16 residues in the CDR3. V gave up 1 base and J gave up 1 base, with 13 bases separating them. The CDR3 nucleotides are TGCGCCAGCAGCCAAGTGGGTACAGGCCAGAACACTGAAGCTTTCTTT. This encodes CASSQVGTGQNTEAFF.

The chain couples TRBV28 to TRBJ2-5, with 7 nucleotides matching TRBD2. With V trimmed by 7 bases and J by 5 bases, 10 bases remained unmatched. The CDR3 has 14 residues. Germline assignment: CDR1 MDHEN and CDR2 SYDVKM. For the CDR3, the DNA is TGTGCCAGCACCCGGACGGCGCGGGAGGAGACCCAGTACTTC. Protein product: CASTRTAREETQYF.

The V call is TRBV19, the J call TRBJ2-3, with 10 bases that match TRBD1. Germline V gene lookup returns CDR1 LNHDA and CDR2 SQIVND (reference sequence). This CDR3 has 15 amino acids. The V gene end was trimmed by 3 bases and the J gene end by 5 bases; junction bases not matched to a gene: 5. CDR3: CASSIGTGAGDTQYF. CDR3 nucleotides: TGTGCCAGTAGTATTGGGACAGGGGCGGGAGATACGCAGTATTTT.

The CDR3 bases are TGTGCCACCAGCGCCCAGACAGGGGACGAGCAGTACTTC. It codes for CATSAQTGDEQYF. The V and J genes are TRBV15 and TRBJ2-7, with 8 bases lining up with TRBD1. Trimming removed 5 bases from V and 5 bases from J; junction bases left unmatched: 5. Per the germline V gene, CDR1 is LNHNV and CDR2 is YYDKDF (reference sequence). The CDR3 runs to 13 residues.

V gene TRBV6-5 combines with J gene TRBJ2-7, with D unclear. The V gene's germline CDR1 is MNHEY and CDR2 SVGAGI. V lost 6 bases and J 6 bases, leaving 9 bases between the germline ends. This CDR3 contains 11 residues. The CDR3 loop reads CASSGAFEQYF. The CDR3 DNA sequence: TGTGCCAGCAGCGGAGCCTTCGAGCAGTACTTC.

The chain carries TRBV14 and TRBJ1-1; TRBD1 is a possible D gene (5 bases). The CDR3 runs 14 residues. Germline CDR1 is SGHDN and CDR2 is FVKESK. Between the trimmed V and J ends, which lost 1 base and 0 bases, there was a span of 6 bases. CDR3 in amino acids: CASSQAGVNTEAFF. CDR3 DNA: TGTGCCAGCAGCCAAGCGGGGGTGAACACTGAAGCTTTCTTT.

This clone was counted once. The chain is built from TRBV28 and TRBJ1-4, with D unresolved. Deletions cut 2 bases from V and 0 bases from J, with 10 bases between. The CDR3 runs 16 residues. The germline V gene encodes CDR1 MDHEN and CDR2 SYDVKM. DNA of the CDR3: TGTGCCAGCAGTTTAGATACAGATGCAACTAATGAAAAACTGTTTTTT. Translation: CASSLDTDATNEKLFF.

The V and J genes are TRBV11-2 and TRBJ2-1, with D tentatively TRBD1 (5 bases). In germline, CDR1 is SGHAT, CDR2 FQNNGV. This CDR3 has 12 amino acids. With 3 bases removed from V and 9 bases from J, the gap between germline ends came to 9 bases. In DNA form, the CDR3 reads TGTGCCAGCAGCTTGGGGCTCGGTGAGCAGTTCTTC. It encodes CASSLGLGEQFF.

The J gene is TRBJ1-5, the V gene TRBV15; no clear D. Germline CDR1 reads LNHNV; CDR2 reads YYDKDF (reference sequence). The length of the CDR3 is 15 residues. Trimming removed 6 bases at V and 5 bases at J, with 17 bases between. In DNA form, the CDR3 reads TGTGCCACCAGGGTTGAGGGAAGGGTGGATCAGCCCCAGCATTTT. This codes for CATRVEGRVDQPQHF.

This chain uses TRBV4-2 with TRBJ2-5; 8 nucleotides align to TRBD1. Germline V CDR1 and CDR2: LGHNA, YNFKEQ. V trimming: 1 base; J trimming: 1 base; junction bases outside the gene matches: 2. There are 15 residues in the CDR3. This chain's CDR3 is CASSQGQGTQETQYF. The CDR3 coding sequence is TGTGCCAGCAGCCAAGGACAGGGGACCCAAGAGACCCAGTACTTC.

V gene TRBV10-3 combines with J gene TRBJ1-1, with D unclear. CDR3 size: 12 residues. CDR1 and CDR2 (germline): ENHRY, SYGVKD. The V gene lost 3 bases and the J gene lost 4 bases, with 6 bases spanning the gap. The CDR3 DNA is TGTGCCATCAGTGATGGTAGCACTGAAGCTTTCTTT. As protein: CAISDGSTEAFF.

The chain couples TRBV5-1 to TRBJ2-7, with 9 bases identical to TRBD1. The J segment lost 3 bases and the V segment lost 3 bases, leaving 13 bases of the junction unmatched. Looked up from germline, CDR1 is SGHRS and CDR2 is YFSETQ. CDR3 length: 17 residues. The chain's CDR3 is CASSSCDRQGGDYEQYF. CDR3 DNA: TGCGCCAGCAGCTCCTGTGACAGACAGGGGGGGGACTACGAGCAGTACTTC.